This T cell receptor (beta chain) was sequenced in a study of T cells expressing NK-cell markers. Whole-study results and caveats: The CD3+CD56-NKG2C+ fraction was also led by these clonotypes in a few donors. NKG2C+ dominant clonotype frequencies in 5 or 6 donors were roughly 1.0-7.5% of CD8+ T cells.

About this clonotype: Its cognate antigen is unknown.

This CDR3 spans 13 amino acids. CDR1 is MNHNS, CDR2 SASEGT, per germline. TCRdb re-called the 5' RACE reads and catalogs CDR3 proteins one per entry, DNA excluded. This sample's clone table lists over 200,000 distinct CDR3 sequences. The sequenced material came from blood T cells: a sorted CD56 or NKG2C T cell subset, CD4+ or CD8+ T cells, or bulk PBMC T cells (not recorded which). The gene calls are TRBV6-1 and TRBJ2-7. This TCR came from a young man in good health. The CDR3: CASIRTTTSEQYF.